Listed here is a single TCR beta chain. The data were taken from a study of blood T cell repertoires in COVID-19. TCRdb's table, derived via immunoSEQ multiplex PCR, lists solely in-frame clones and lacks some. This sample has about 33,000 clones, with approximately 80% found just once. The CDR3 has 14 amino acids. V was trimmed by 3 bases and J by 5 bases, leaving 11 bases between them. CDR1 and CDR2 from the germline V gene are ENHRY and SYGVKD. Specimen: peripheral blood. This chain links TRBV10-3 with TRBJ1-5, with D possibly being TRBD1 (5 bases). This TCR came from a man aged 70-80 years with acute or convalescent COVID-19. The CDR3 DNA is TGTGCCATCAGTGACCCCGGGACTGATCAGCCCCAGCATTTT. This codes for CAISDPGTDQPQHF.